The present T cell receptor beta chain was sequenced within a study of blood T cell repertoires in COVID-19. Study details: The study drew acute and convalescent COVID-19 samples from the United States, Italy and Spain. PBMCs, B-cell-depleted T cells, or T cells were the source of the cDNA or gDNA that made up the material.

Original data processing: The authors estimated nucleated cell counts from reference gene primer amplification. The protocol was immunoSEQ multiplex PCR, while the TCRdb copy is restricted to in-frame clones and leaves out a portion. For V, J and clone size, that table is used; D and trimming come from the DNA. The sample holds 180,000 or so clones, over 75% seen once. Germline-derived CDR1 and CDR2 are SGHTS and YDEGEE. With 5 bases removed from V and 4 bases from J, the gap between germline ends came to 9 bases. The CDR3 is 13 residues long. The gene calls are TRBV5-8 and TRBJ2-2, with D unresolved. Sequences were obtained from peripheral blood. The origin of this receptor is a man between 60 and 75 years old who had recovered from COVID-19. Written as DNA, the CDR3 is TGTGCCAGCAGATTTGGGCCCACCGGGGAGCTGTTTTTT. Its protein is CASRFGPTGELFF.